The rows below give T cell receptor beta chains drawn from one sample of a study of immune evolution from preneoplasia to lung adenocarcinoma. Produced via immunoSEQ multiplex PCR; TCRdb's table is partial and in-frame only. The data hold around 9,100 clones, with 81% observed a single time. Sequencing was done on a sample of FFPE lung adenocarcinoma in situ tissue. The receptors were gathered from a person between 70 and 80 years old with lung adenocarcinoma. The CDR3 runs from the conserved cysteine through the conserved F or W. Some rows mark clone size as missing; the rest say once, few, many or name a class of expanded clone.

CDR3: CASSQGPSVLETQYF; size: NA; V: TRBV4-1
CDR3: CASSPVGAGANYGYTF; size: NA; V: TRBV28
CDR3: CASSENPGLNTGELFF; size: NA; V: TRBV6-1
CDR3: CAWTDSLSEQYF; size: NA; V: TRBV30
CDR3: CASRRGLALATQYF; size: once; V: TRBV5-4
CDR3: CASSVGPTGEQYF; size: NA; V: TRBV9
CDR3: CASSSGFTDTQYF; size: NA; V: TRBV11-3
CDR3: CASSFRDTTNQPQHF; size: NA; V: TRBV21-1
CDR3: CASSPDTEAFF; size: few; V: TRBV28
CDR3: CASSQRPGGNSDTQYF; size: NA; V: TRBV7-6
CDR3: CASSATGRPRTDTQYF; size: NA; V: TRBV9